The entry below gives a single T cell receptor (beta chain) sequence along with its context. Its antigen is unidentified. The data belong to a study of T cell responses to AZD1222 COVID-19 vaccine. The CDR3 runs to 16 residues. Germline V gene sequence: CDR1 SGHTA, CDR2 FQGNSA. Trimming cost V 3 bases and J 3 bases, with 14 bases left between them. Sequenced by immunoSEQ multiplex PCR; TCRdb stores in-frame clones only, minus some. The table shows around 180,000 clones, with 70% to 90% occurring only once. Broader study findings: A mostly white British donor set with more females was recruited, and clonal diversity was possibly underestimated. The span of vaccine-associated CD4 TCRs extended across spike, with dominance at 160-218 and 743-854.

The specimen was peripheral blood, collected on day 0 of AZD1222 vaccination. This clonotype was sampled from an adult in good health. The chain joins TRBV7-2 to TRBJ2-2; D possibly corresponds to TRBD1 (6 bases). The CDR3 reads CASSFRLQGHTGELFF. The CDR3, as DNA: TGTGCCAGCAGCTTTCGCCTACAGGGCCACACCGGGGAGCTGTTTTTT.